This is a list of T cell receptor beta chains from one sample in a study of shared clonotypes between healthy human individuals. Measured with immunoSEQ multiplex PCR; TCRdb has only the in-frame clones, and not every one. The table has 2 million to 2.5 million clones, roughly 90% seen once. The sample was naive CD4+ T cells from PBMCs. These receptors were collected from a young man in good health. Some clones in this sample may be carry-over from other donors' samples. The CDR3 runs from the conserved cysteine through the conserved F or W. The D gene is left open where the match is weak.

>TRBJ1-2|TRBV5-1|TRBD1
CASSSDRGVYGYTF
>TRBJ1-5|TRBV19|NA
CASSEGGPLDQPQHF
>TRBJ1-3|TRBV5-1|NA
CASSLGGRNTIYF
>TRBJ2-1|TRBV2|NA
CASSPRRLSSYNEQFF
>TRBJ1-1|TRBV27|NA
CASSRKGYYTEAFF
>TRBJ2-7|TRBV4-1|TRBD1
CASRPTVDRGNTAYEQYF
>TRBJ2-7|TRBV27|NA
CASSLTSYYEQYF
>TRBJ2-2|TRBV6-1|NA
CASSVGWRTGELFF
>TRBJ2-7|TRBV5-1|TRBD2
CASTPGASGHTYEQYF
>TRBJ1-5|TRBV30|NA
CAWSGGGDRGRHF
>TRBJ1-2|TRBV7-2|TRBD1
CASSSSRQGGSYGYTF
>TRBJ1-5|TRBV19|NA
CASSIAAYSNQPQHF
>TRBJ2-1|TRBV4-1|TRBD2
CASSQQSGSRDEQFF
>TRBJ2-7|TRBV30|TRBD2
CAWRTTGTSGRESYEQYF
>TRBJ1-3|TRBV25-1|NA
CASSDKLSGNTIYF
>TRBJ2-5|TRBV7-2|NA
CASSLVGGTSQETQYF
>TRBJ2-5|TRBV14|NA
CASSQVTATQETQYF